This entry lists 31 T cell receptor beta chains sequenced from one sample in a study of blood T cells in healthy people across ages. A J-beta primer mix and a sample-barcoded 5' primer were used in a second PCR of roughly 6 to 11 cycles. TCRdb ran MiXCR on the 5' RACE reads and lists one entry per CDR3 protein. The table shows roughly 720,000 distinct CDR3 sequences, with roughly 50% occurring only once. Sample: blood. These receptors were collected from a man older than 75 in good health.

This rearrangement joins TRBV6-1 to TRBJ2-5; a possible D gene is TRBD1 (6 bases). CDR1 MNHNS and CDR2 SASEGT come from the germline V gene. V lost 11 bases, J lost 0 bases, and 16 bases lay in between. CDR3 length equals 14 residues. As DNA, the CDR3 is TGTGCCGGGTCGAGCAGGGGCCACCAAGAGACCCAGTACTTC. This translates into CAGSSRGHQETQYF.

The chain's CDR3 is CASSFQAHGSYNEQFF. CDR3 coding DNA: TGCGCCAGCAGCTTTCAAGCCCACGGTTCCTACAATGAGCAGTTCTTC. This chain links TRBV5-1 with TRBJ2-1; D ambiguous. Germline V gene sequence: CDR1 SGHRS, CDR2 YFSETQ. The CDR3 is 16 amino acids. V was cut by 2 bases and J by 1 base, with 13 bases left in between.

The CDR3 is CASSLEAAGTYEQYF. The CDR3 region has the DNA TGTGCCAGCAGCTTAGAAGCGGCCGGTACCTACGAGCAGTACTTC. The V call is TRBV11-2, the J call TRBJ2-7; D perhaps matches TRBD2 (5 bases). This CDR3 comprises 15 residues. V lost 0 bases to trimming and J lost 2 bases, with 11 bases between them. Germline loops: CDR1 SGHAT, CDR2 FQNNGV. Filled out from reference TRBV11-2 and TRBJ2-7, the complete variable domain reads EAGVAQSPRYKIIEKRQSVAFWCNPISGHATLYWYQQILGQGPKLLIQFQNNGVVDDSQLPKDRFSAERLKGVDSTLKIQPAKLEDSAVYLCASSLEAAGTYEQYFGPGTRLTVT.

There are a few counts of this clonotype. This chain connects TRBV7-2 to TRBJ2-7; D unclear. The CDR3 has 16 amino acids. The germline V and J ends were trimmed by 1 base and 0 bases, with 13 bases remaining between them. Looked up from germline, CDR1 is SGHTA and CDR2 is FQGNSA. For the CDR3, the DNA is TGTGCCAGCAGCTTAGGCCCGCCTTCCTACTCCTACGAGCAGTACTTC. This encodes CASSLGPPSYSYEQYF.

The chain employs TRBV5-1 and TRBJ2-5; perhaps TRBD2 as D (5 bases). The CDR3 consists of 18 residues. V lost 4 bases and J lost 2, with 24 bases in between. Germline values: CDR1 SGHRS, CDR2 YFSETQ. The CDR3 sequence: CASSPGARSEASQETQYF. DNA for the CDR3: TGCGCCAGCAGCCCCGGCGCCAGGTCGGAGGCGTCACAAGAGACCCAGTACTTC.

The V gene is TRBV20-1, the J gene TRBJ1-2; TRBD1 matches 12 bases. CDR1 and CDR2 (germline): DFQATT, SNEGSKA (reference sequence). The CDR3 is 17 amino acids. Trimming cost V 4 bases and J 1 base; bases outside gene matches: 10. The chain's CDR3 is CSAKTGTGGPGNYGYTF. In DNA, the CDR3 is TGCAGTGCTAAGACCGGGACAGGGGGCCCGGGTAACTATGGCTACACCTTC.

The gene calls are TRBV3-1 and TRBJ2-3, with 7 bases that match TRBD1. V lost 3 bases, J lost 14 bases, and 20 bases stayed unmatched. The CDR3 spans 16 residues. Germline CDR1 LGHDT, CDR2 YNNKEL (reference sequence). The CDR3 here is CASSHSFGTAYRYAYF. The CDR3 nucleotides read TGTGCCAGCAGCCATTCTTTTGGGACAGCGTACAGATACGCGTATTTT.

The chain joins TRBV18 to TRBJ2-1; TRBD2 matches at 7 bases. Trimming removed 2 bases from V and 1 base from J; junction bases left unmatched: 5. Per the germline V gene, CDR1 is KGHSH and CDR2 is LQKENI. The CDR3 spans 16 residues. CDR3 loop: CASSPTWGGSYNEQFF. The DNA for the CDR3 is TGTGCCAGCTCACCAACCTGGGGGGGTTCCTACAATGAGCAGTTCTTC. The full variable domain, its missing parts supplied by reference TRBV18 and TRBJ2-1, is NAGVMQNPRHLVRRRGQEARLRCSPMKGHSHVYWYRQLPEEGLKFMVYLQKENIIDESGMPKERFSAEFPKEGPSILRIQQVVRGDSAAYFCASSPTWGGSYNEQFFGPGTRLTVL.

V and J are TRBV7-9 and TRBJ2-1; D not resolved. Germline CDR1 and CDR2: SEHNR and FQNEAQ (reference sequence). Trimming removed 0 bases at V and 8 bases at J, with 11 bases between. This CDR3 spans 14 amino acids. CDR3 amino acids: CASSLATTRDEQFF. CDR3 bases: TGTGCCAGCAGCTTAGCGACGACACGGGATGAGCAGTTCTTC.

This chain links TRBV5-1 with TRBJ1-5, with a tentative D call TRBD1 (6 bases). V lost 2 bases, J lost 11 bases, and 14 bases lay in between. This CDR3 spans 13 amino acids. The germline V gene has CDR1 SGHRS and CDR2 YFSETQ. The CDR3 sequence: CASSFKAGDSQHF. The CDR3 DNA reads TGCGCCAGCAGCTTTAAAGCAGGGGATTCCCAGCATTTT.

V and J are TRBV29-1 and TRBJ2-3; a weak D match, TRBD1 (8 bases). The length of the CDR3 is 11 residues. The germline V and J ends were trimmed by 6 bases and 14 bases, with 18 bases remaining between them. Germline values: CDR1 SQVTM, CDR2 ANQGSEA. CDR3 amino acids: CSVTGEGYAYF. In DNA, the CDR3 is TGCAGCGTGACAGGGGAGGGATACGCGTATTTT.

This clonotype was seen only once. This chain links TRBV28 with TRBJ2-7; TRBD2 aligns across 9 bases. With 2 bases clipped from V and 7 bases from J, the junction kept 6 bases outside the gene matches. The CDR3 spans 14 residues. CDR1 and CDR2 (germline): MDHEN, SYDVKM. CDR3 loop: CASSLRGRADEQYF. DNA for the CDR3: TGTGCCAGCAGTTTACGCGGGAGGGCCGATGAGCAGTACTTC.

The V call is TRBV27, the J call TRBJ2-7; D tentatively fits TRBD1 or TRBD2 (6 bases each). This CDR3 has 18 residues. The germline V and J ends were trimmed by 5 bases and 6 bases, with 29 bases remaining between them. Germline assignment: CDR1 MNHEY and CDR2 SMNVEV (reference sequence). The CDR3 bases are TGTGCCAGCAGTCCAGCCCCAAGGGGGAGCGGGCTCTGGTTCGAGCAGTACTTC. Translating gives CASSPAPRGSGLWFEQYF.

The rearrangement links TRBV27 to TRBJ2-5; D perhaps matches TRBD1 (6 bases). V was pared by 5 bases and J by 2 bases, with 15 bases between. The CDR3 is 15 residues long. From germline, CDR1 is MNHEY and CDR2 SMNVEV (reference sequence). Here the CDR3 DNA reads TGTGCCAGCAGTAAGACAGGAGACGAACAAGAGACCCAGTACTTC. It yields the protein CASSKTGDEQETQYF.

This clonotype has just a few counts. The V gene is TRBV6-6, the J gene TRBJ2-7, with 7 bases aligning to TRBD1. Germline V gene lookup returns CDR1 MNHNY and CDR2 SVGAGI (reference sequence). The trim removed 9 bases at V and 0 bases at J, leaving 5 bases unmatched. This CDR3 spans 13 amino acids. The CDR3 bases are TGTGCCAGTTCAGGACAGGCCTCCTACGAGCAGTACTTC. Translation gives CASSGQASYEQYF.

V usage is TRBV20-1 and J usage is TRBJ2-6, with TRBD1 identical over 7 bases. The CDR3 is 15 amino acids. Germline CDR1 reads DFQATT; CDR2 reads SNEGSKA (reference sequence). V trimming: 3 bases; J trimming: 8 bases; junction bases outside the gene matches: 10. As DNA, the CDR3 is TGCAGTGCTAGCCACAGGGGAACCGGGACCAACGTCCTGACTTTC. It codes for CSASHRGTGTNVLTF.

The chain carries TRBV30 and TRBJ1-2; no reliable D call. V gave up 0 bases and J gave up 7 bases, with 12 bases separating them. The CDR3 extends over 13 amino acids. Germline V lookup: CDR1 GTSNPN, CDR2 SVGIG (reference sequence). This chain's CDR3 is CAWSVGQEAGYTF. DNA of the CDR3: TGTGCCTGGAGTGTAGGGCAGGAGGCTGGCTACACCTTC. The full variable domain, its missing parts supplied by reference TRBV30 and TRBJ1-2, is SQTIHQWPATLVQPVGSPLSLECTVEGTSNPNLYWYRQAAGRGLQLLFYSVGIGQISSEVPQNLSASRPQDRQFILSSKKLLLSDSGFYLCAWSVGQEAGYTFGSGTRLTVV.

The chain carries TRBV5-1 and TRBJ1-5; D is unresolved. Germline lookup yields CDR1 SGHRS and CDR2 YFSETQ. Trimming shortened V by 0 bases and J by 6 bases, and 10 bases separated the two germline ends. The CDR3 has 14 residues. The CDR3 sequence: CASSLEVAGQPQHF. DNA for the CDR3: TGCGCCAGCAGCTTGGAAGTGGCTGGTCAGCCCCAGCATTTT.

This chain links TRBV12-3 or TRBV12-4 with TRBJ2-3; no reliable D call. V was pared by 2 bases and J by 3 bases, with 9 bases between. The CDR3 loop spans 14 amino acids. The DNA of the CDR3 is TGTGCCAGCAGTTTACTGGTTAGGACAGATACGCAGTATTTT. This gives the protein CASSLLVRTDTQYF.

The chain is built from TRBV29-1 and TRBJ2-1; 9 nucleotides match TRBD2. The CDR3 covers 16 residues. CDR1 and CDR2 (germline): SQVTM, ANQGSEA. V gave up 2 bases and J gave up 0 bases; unmatched junction bases: 5. This CDR3 reads CSVEILAGYSYNEQFF. In DNA form, the CDR3 reads TGCAGCGTTGAAATCCTAGCGGGATACTCCTACAATGAGCAGTTCTTC.

The chain is built from TRBV2 and TRBJ2-7; a weak D match, TRBD1 (6 bases). Germline lookup yields CDR1 SNHLY and CDR2 FYNNEI. V lost 7 bases to trimming and J lost 3 bases, with 10 bases between them. The CDR3 has 12 amino acids. The CDR3, as DNA: TGTGCCAGCAAGGGACACCTCTACGAGCAGTACTTC. Translation: CASKGHLYEQYF.

J is TRBJ1-1 and V is TRBV6-5; tentative D call: TRBD1 (5 bases). The CDR3 extends over 15 amino acids. Looked up from germline, CDR1 is MNHEY and CDR2 is SVGAGI. The V end was cut by 4 bases, the J end by 0 bases, with 12 bases between. This CDR3 reads CASSLKDSMNTEAFF. The CDR3 region has the DNA TGTGCCAGCAGTTTAAAAGACAGCATGAACACTGAAGCTTTCTTT.

The V call is TRBV27, the J call TRBJ2-3; 10 positions match TRBD2. Per germline, CDR1 MNHEY and CDR2 SMNVEV (reference sequence). The CDR3 spans 16 residues. J gave up 5 bases and V 3 bases, and 8 bases lay outside the gene matches. CDR3 protein: CASSFASGSYRDTQYF. The CDR3, as DNA: TGTGCCAGCAGTTTCGCTAGCGGGAGTTATAGAGATACGCAGTATTTT.

The V gene is TRBV6-5, the J gene TRBJ1-2; D ambiguous. The V end was cut by 0 bases, the J end by 1 base, with 9 bases between. The CDR3 consists of 15 residues. Germline V CDR1 and CDR2: MNHEY, SVGAGI. CDR3 sequence (DNA): TGTGCCAGCAGTTACTCGATCTCAGATAACTATGGCTACACCTTC. The encoded protein is CASSYSISDNYGYTF.

This clonotype has only one observation. The chain combines TRBV5-1 with TRBJ1-2; D not certain. Germline V gene lookup returns CDR1 SGHRS and CDR2 YFSETQ. V gave up 3 bases and J gave up 4 bases, with 19 bases separating them. The CDR3 runs to 16 residues. CDR3 sequence reads: CASSYGQFGGSYGYTF. Here the CDR3 DNA reads TGCGCCAGCAGCTATGGGCAATTTGGCGGTTCCTATGGCTACACCTTC. The entire variable domain, with the rest obtained from reference TRBV5-1 and TRBJ1-2, is as follows: KAGVTQTPRYLIKTRGQQVTLSCSPISGHRSVSWYQQTPGQGLQFLFEYFSETQRNKGNFPGRFSGRQFSNSRSEMNVSTLELGDSALYLCASSYGQFGGSYGYTFGSGTRLTVV.

The sample holds one count of this clonotype. This chain links TRBV5-1 with TRBJ2-5; D ambiguous. CDR1 is SGHRS, CDR2 YFSETQ, per germline. The CDR3 spans 16 residues. V was cut by 0 bases and J by 1 base, with 13 bases left in between. The CDR3 coding sequence is TGCGCCAGCAGCTTGGACACGAGCGCAGCCCAAGAGACCCAGTACTTC. Amino acids: CASSLDTSAAQETQYF. Combining the CDR3 with reference TRBV5-1 and TRBJ2-5 gives the whole variable domain KAGVTQTPRYLIKTRGQQVTLSCSPISGHRSVSWYQQTPGQGLQFLFEYFSETQRNKGNFPGRFSGRQFSNSRSEMNVSTLELGDSALYLCASSLDTSAAQETQYFGPGTRLLVL.

The rearrangement joins TRBV12-3 or TRBV12-4 to TRBJ2-4; maybe TRBD1 (6 bases). The J call is doubtful: the DNA matches TRBJ2-7 better. The CDR3 consists of 13 residues. CDR3 bases: TGTGCCAGCAGTTCCACAGGGATTTACGAGCAGTACTTC. Amino acid sequence: CASSSTGIYEQYF.

This clonotype was found a few times. The chain has TRBV27 and TRBJ1-5; tentative D call: TRBD1 (6 bases). This CDR3 has 14 amino acids. The germline CDR1 and CDR2 sequences are MNHEY and SMNVEV (reference sequence). V was trimmed by 4 bases and J by 3 bases, leaving 10 bases between them. The CDR3 nucleotides read TGTGCCAGCAGTTCCGGACAGAACAATCAGCCCCAGCATTTT. It translates to CASSSGQNNQPQHF.

V usage is TRBV20-1 and J usage is TRBJ2-1; 13 nucleotides match TRBD2. Germline V lookup: CDR1 DFQATT, CDR2 SNEGSKA (reference sequence). The CDR3 sequence is 18 residues long. Germline trimming cut 2 bases from V and 0 bases from J; bases unmatched to any gene: 7. The CDR3 bases are TGCAGTGCTAGACCTCCGGGACTAGCGGGACCCTCCTACAATGAGCAGTTCTTC. Translation gives CSARPPGLAGPSYNEQFF.

The V gene is TRBV10-3, the J gene TRBJ2-7, with 8 positions matching TRBD1. TRBJ2-5 explains the end of the DNA better; the J call may be wrong. Germline V lookup: CDR1 ENHRY, CDR2 SYGVKD. The CDR3 runs 14 residues. The CDR3 loop is CATRRDRSEETQYF. CDR3 in DNA: TGTGCCACCCGGAGGGACAGGAGTGAAGAGACCCAGTACTTC.

The chain combines TRBV11-2 with TRBJ2-1; 7 nucleotides line up with TRBD2. Germline lookup yields CDR1 SGHAT and CDR2 FQNNGV. The CDR3 consists of 14 residues. The J segment lost 4 bases and the V segment lost 8 bases, leaving 8 bases of the junction unmatched. The CDR3: CASGRLAEYNEQFF. The DNA for the CDR3 is TGTGCCAGCGGAAGGCTAGCGGAATACAATGAGCAGTTCTTC.